This T cell receptor beta chain was observed in a study of blood T cells in healthy people across ages (dated by TCRdb to the mid-2010s). About the investigation overall: In model experiments, template switching captured roughly one uniquely barcoded TCR beta cDNA molecule for every two T cells. Age-related changes in TCR beta repertoire diversity were measured in the study by deep sequencing normalized with unique cDNA molecular identifiers. Donors were grouped into four age groups: young (average about 15 years), middle-aged (over 35), aged (roughly 67) and long-lived (over 80). Donors of different ages were randomly distributed across sequencing lanes to avoid experimental bias. Two additional independent replicas of 1 million unique cDNA reads from the same blood draw were analyzed for two donors (one aged 18 to 30 and one aged 80 or older).

The paper's findings and limits, for the study overall: Conclusive comparison of naive and antigen-experienced compartments was prevented by the profiling of bulk unsorted PBMCs. There was a strong correlation between observed TCR beta diversity and the percentage of naive T cells measured by flow cytometry. Because donor CMV infection status was unknown, age-related changes in expanded clonotypes were potentially confounded. Compared with the aged group, the long-lived group had more naive CD4+ T cells, fewer expanded clones and increased TCR diversity, a pattern suggesting age selection. Estimates of total diversity based on one million sequenced T cells were considered lower bounds and underestimates. As age increased, observed TCR beta diversity per million T cells dropped in a roughly linear way, and a significant reduction was already evident by age 40.

About this clonotype itself: It lacks a known antigen. Nothing much larger sits one base from this clone, and base qualities are not available.

The roughly 39 donors, aged about 6 to 100 years, were systemically healthy Caucasian individuals from Russia. Around 9.8 milliliters of peripheral blood were collected from each donor into EDTA-treated Vacutainer tubes. Ficoll-Paque density-gradient centrifugation was used to isolate PBMCs, with at least 6.5 million obtained per sample. Total RNA was extracted from PBMCs with Trizol reagent, with at least 6 micrograms obtained per sample. The percentages of naive CD45RAhigh/CD27high T cells were determined by flow cytometry on a PBMC aliquot from every donor. Receptor amplification or capture employed 5' RACE. The run used an Illumina HiSeq 2500. A second roughly 7 to 11 cycle PCR used a sample-barcoded 5' primer and a J-beta primer mix. Each TCR beta cDNA molecule received a unique molecular identifier from a template-switch 5' adaptor carrying 12 random nucleotides. Each sample yielded at least 2.5 million CDR3-containing paired-end reads. First-strand cDNA synthesis was performed from all RNA using the Mint cDNA synthesis kit, with priming by a TRBC-specific oligonucleotide. Following uracil-DNA glycosylase treatment, all cDNA underwent a first 18-cycle PCR with the universal primers M1SS and BC2_uni_R. From the authors' description of their analysis: For normalization, 1 million high-quality reads, each with a distinct molecular identifier, were randomly selected from each sample. Reads with shared molecular identifiers were discarded instead of being binned into consensus sequences. MiTCR, run with a Q25 quality threshold and the strictest error-elimination algorithm, handled CDR3 identification, clonotype clustering and error correction. Lower-bound total TCR beta diversity was estimated with a nonparametric unseen species model using Euler transformation. TCRdb reran the public reads through fastp at Q25 and MiXCR, keeping productive beta chains. Every distinct CDR3 protein forms one entry, paired with its most common genes and DNA. TCRdb assigned the V and J calls; the authors' analysis was not used. For this sample there are over 1,200,000 distinct CDR3 sequences; approximately 63% appear just once. The ten biggest clones cover approximately 7% of the sample.

The sequence came from a man aged 18 to 35 in good health. The material sequenced was blood.

This receptor has the CDR3 CASSRGTAYNSPLHF. The sequenced DNA: TGTGCCAGCAGCCGCGGGACGGCATATAATTCACCCCTCCACTTT. Here the chain combines TRBV12-3 or TRBV12-4 and TRBJ1-6; TRBD1 is perhaps the D gene, given 5 matching bases. Its CDR3 holds 15 amino acids, cysteine through phenylalanine. The read is trimmed to its CDR3 DNA, 45 bases read in frame from base 1. V and J are truncated by 6 bases and 4 bases respectively, leaving an intervening sequence of 13 bases.